The sequence of this TCR beta chain was determined in a study of beta chain features in type 1 diabetes. Study-level findings and limits: Patients with type 1 diabetes carried fewer insertions and had more deletions at their VDJ junctions. These data did not resolve whether HLA type affects TCRB rearrangement. In all four CD4+ subsets, TCRB CDR3 length was significantly, moderately reduced in type 1 diabetes.

This clone was counted a few times. What it binds is not known. Sorted CD4+ subsets: naive, central memory, regulatory, stem cell-like memory (CD45RO/CCR7/CD25/CD127/CD95/CD27 panel). The CDR3 extends over 16 amino acids. V was pared by 4 bases and J by 3 bases, with 9 bases of the junction left unmatched. The germline V gene encodes CDR1 PRHDT and CDR2 FYEKMQ (reference sequence). Every isolated RNA sample was fully reverse transcribed, so sequencing captured expressed TCRB transcripts. Measured with immunoSEQ multiplex PCR; TCRdb has only the in-frame clones, and not every one. The data show about 270,000 clones, with roughly an eighth seen just once and less than 0.02% held by the top ten.

The chain couples TRBV13 to TRBJ2-7, with 10 bases lining up with TRBD2. The TCR comes from a man aged 30-40 years with type 1 diabetes. Sequenced: naive CD4+ T cells from blood. CDR3 sequence (DNA): TGTGCCAGCAGCTCCGAAGCGGGAGGGCCCCGCTACGAGCAGTACTTC. Translating it yields CASSSEAGGPRYEQYF.